This T cell receptor (beta chain) is from a study of regulatory T cells in long-lasting Graves disease. The germline CDR1 and CDR2 sequences are MNHEY and SVGEGT. The CDR3 length is 17 residues. V was clipped by 6 bases and J by 1 base, with 21 bases between them. Arm-PCR with iRepertoire HTBI primers amplified the CDR3 regions for these TCR beta libraries. TCRdb recomputed calls from the multiplex PCR reads with MiXCR, one row per CDR3 protein. The repertoire holds a few hundred thousand distinct CDR3 sequences, with roughly 21% as singletons. This clonotype was detected many times. Time point defined: persistent/refractory GD, antithyroid drugs over 5 years with positive TRAb. From RNA extracted from PBMCs, the TCR library was made.

The clonotype originates from a female donor with Graves disease. The V call is TRBV6-2 or TRBV6-3, the J call TRBJ2-5; D gene unclear. Sequenced here: peripheral blood mononuclear cells (PBMCs), sampled when the disease was refractory, from a patient treated with antithyroid drugs. The CDR3 coding sequence is TGTGCCAGCAGGTCTCGTCAGCAATTGTGGAGCCAAGAGACCCAGTACTTC. It is translated as CASRSRQQLWSQETQYF.